The source of this T cell receptor beta chain is a study of a mutant IDH1 vaccine in newly diagnosed glioma. The length of the CDR3 is 17 residues. The trim removed 4 bases at V and 2 bases at J, leaving 11 bases unmatched. Per germline, CDR1 WNHNN and CDR2 SYGVQD (reference sequence). About this clone: The antigen is unknown.

TCRdb keeps only in-frame clones here, not all; method: immunoSEQ multiplex PCR. The sample yields over 45,000 clones, roughly four fifths seen once. Findings of the study overall: In 80% to 95% of patients, immune responses induced by the vaccine occurred.

The sample's time point: week 35, safety follow-up. It was 300 ug of mutant IDH1 20-mer peptide that made up each vaccine dose, given with topical imiquimod. Each donor presented with a new WHO grade 3 or 4 astrocytoma that tested IDH1-mutant and showed ATRX loss. Sequencing used PBMCs, obtained from a glioma patient whose treatment included an IDH1 peptide vaccine. The chain has TRBV10-1 and TRBJ2-3; 8 bases map to TRBD1. The clonotype originates from a man aged 35 to 55 with glioma. CDR3 protein: CASSGPPGQGLTDTQYF. DNA of the CDR3: TGCGCCAGCAGTGGCCCCCCCGGACAGGGCCTCACAGATACGCAGTATTTT.